This T cell receptor beta chain is drawn from a study of regulatory T cells in long-lasting Graves disease. The CDR3 spans 12 residues. Germline V gives CDR1 SQVTM, CDR2 ANQGSEA. The ends lost 7 bases at V and 6 bases at J; junction bases unmatched: 6. CDR3 regions were amplified by Arm-PCR using iRepertoire HTBI primers to build TCR beta libraries. Authors' processing steps: The identification of approximately 62 TRBV and 14 TRBJ segments was made across samples. MiXCR was run by TCRdb on the multiplex PCR reads, yielding one entry per CDR3 protein. TCRdb's processing, not the study's, gives the V and J calls here. There are roughly 380,000 distinct CDR3 sequences in the sample; 15% to 17% occur only once, and approximately 21% lies in the top ten. Time point denoted: newly diagnosed GD, antithyroid drugs for less than 3 months. Construction of the TCR library relied on RNA isolated from PBMCs. Broader study findings: For persistent Graves' patients, TCR diversity was lower than for newly diagnosed ones. Between persistent patients, about 2,500 public clonotypes were shared, exceeding the 966 shared between new patients. TRBV28, TRBJ1-2 and TRBJ2-5 were segments that persistent disease favored.

This clonotype was detected many times. Its matching antigen is unknown. This sequence was found in a female donor with Graves disease. This sequence joins TRBV29-1 and TRBJ2-7, with 10 bases that match TRBD1. The sequencing used peripheral blood mononuclear cells (PBMCs), collected at new diagnosis, from a patient treated with antithyroid drugs. This chain's CDR3 is CSALTGGSEQYF. The CDR3 coding sequence is TGCAGCGCTTTGACAGGGGGCAGCGAGCAGTACTTC.